Presented here are 27 T cell receptor beta chains from one specimen sequenced in a study of shared clonotypes between healthy human individuals. Data came from immunoSEQ multiplex PCR; TCRdb stores just in-frame clones and leaves some out. This table has some 2,000,000 clones, around 95% appearing once. The sample consisted of naive CD4+ T cells sorted from blood. Indicated subset: CD45RA+ positively selected. The receptors were sampled from a man between 18 and 35 years old in good health.

CDR3 residues: CASSEAGQGIGGYTF. As DNA, the CDR3 is TGTGCCAGCAGTGAAGCCGGGCAGGGAATCGGTGGCTACACCTTC. V is TRBV6-1 and J is TRBJ1-2, with D possibly TRBD1 on 5 matching bases. V was pared by 0 bases and J by 7 bases, with 15 bases between. From germline, CDR1 is MNHNS and CDR2 SASEGT. This CDR3 spans 15 amino acids.

The chain is built from TRBV12-2 and TRBJ2-3; the D call in the table, TRBD2, was not verified against the DNA. TRBV12-2 is noted as a pseudogene. The CDR3 loop spans 16 amino acids. The DNA for the CDR3 is TGTGCAAGTCGCTCTCGACTAGCGGAACCCACAGATACGCAGTATTTT. Encoded protein: CASRSRLAEPTDTQYF.

The chain couples TRBV5-5 to TRBJ2-7; D may match TRBD1 or TRBD2 (5 bases each). The ends were cut back, 2 bases at V and 0 bases at J, with 15 bases in the middle. The CDR3 has 16 amino acids. From germline, CDR1 is SGHKS and CDR2 YYEKEE (reference sequence). The CDR3, as DNA: TGTGCCAGCAGCTTCGGTGGGACGGGAAGCTCCTACGAGCAGTACTTC. The encoded protein is CASSFGGTGSSYEQYF.

The chain employs TRBV7-2 and TRBJ1-1, with TRBD1 as a possible D gene (6 bases). The V gene's germline CDR1 is SGHTA and CDR2 FQGNSA. The CDR3 extends over 18 amino acids. V was clipped by 5 bases and J by 3 bases, with 25 bases between them. CDR3 sequence reads: CASSPMPSGRGDYTEAFF. The CDR3 bases are TGTGCCAGCAGCCCAATGCCCTCAGGGAGGGGGGACTACACTGAAGCTTTCTTT.

This clone turned up a few times. J is TRBJ1-5 and V is TRBV27; 8 bases match TRBD1. J lost 6 bases, V lost 6 bases, and 10 bases had no gene match. The CDR3 sequence is 15 residues long. Germline V CDR1 and CDR2: MNHEY, SMNVEV (reference sequence). The CDR3 loop is CASRNSDRVGQPQHF. The CDR3 nucleotides are TGTGCCAGCAGAAACTCGGACAGGGTGGGTCAGCCCCAGCATTTT.

This chain links TRBV6-1 with TRBJ2-5, with 12 bases identical to TRBD2. The CDR3 has 15 amino acids. Germline CDR1 reads MNHNS; CDR2 reads SASEGT. J was trimmed by 4 bases and V by 6 bases; bases with no gene match: 6. The DNA of the CDR3 is TGTGCCAGCAGCCAGACTAGCGGGAGCCTAGAGACCCAGTACTTC. Residues: CASSQTSGSLETQYF.

V usage is TRBV4-2 and J usage is TRBJ2-5, with 11 nucleotides matching TRBD2. V gave up 1 base and J gave up 7 bases; unmatched junction bases: 8. CDR1 LGHNA and CDR2 YNFKEQ come from the germline V gene. The length of the CDR3 is 16 residues. The CDR3 loop reads CASSQGDSGTSGTQYF. CDR3 coding DNA: TGTGCCAGCAGCCAAGGAGACTCCGGGACTAGCGGGACCCAGTACTTC.

The chain joins TRBV5-1 to TRBJ1-1; D is unclear. CDR3 length: 13 residues. Between the trimmed V and J ends, which lost 4 bases and 0 bases, there was a span of 7 bases. The germline gives CDR1 SGHRS, CDR2 YFSETQ. This CDR3 is CASSVRMNTEAFF. DNA of the CDR3: TGCGCCAGCAGCGTCAGGATGAACACTGAAGCTTTCTTT.

The V call is TRBV19, the J call TRBJ2-6, with D perhaps assigned TRBD1 or TRBD2 (6 bases each). The V end lost 5 bases, the J end lost 0 bases, and 17 bases lay between the germline ends. The CDR3 is made up of 18 amino acids. CDR1 is LNHDA, CDR2 SQIVND, per germline (reference sequence). The CDR3 bases are TGTGCCAGTAGTGGGGACGGGGGCGCCTACTCTGGGGCCAACGTCCTGACTTTC. Translating gives CASSGDGGAYSGANVLTF.

The rearrangement links TRBV9 to TRBJ1-4, with a weak D call TRBD1 (5 bases). Germline values: CDR1 SGDLS, CDR2 YYNGEE. This CDR3 contains 17 residues. The V gene lost 4 bases and the J gene lost 0 bases, with 16 bases spanning the gap. The CDR3, as DNA: TGTGCCAGCAGCCCCCGGGGGGGGATGACAACTAATGAAAAACTGTTTTTT. Residues: CASSPRGGMTTNEKLFF.

This chain joins TRBV5-4 and TRBJ1-6; TRBD1 is a possible D gene (6 bases). There are 16 residues in the CDR3. From germline, CDR1 is SGHNT and CDR2 YYREEE (reference sequence). Trimming cost V 5 bases and J 6 bases, with 18 bases left between them. The chain's CDR3 is CASSLPPGHINSPLHF. The DNA for the CDR3 is TGTGCCAGCAGTTTACCACCGGGACATATTAATTCACCCCTCCACTTT.

Comments on this clone: In the same sample, other DNA sequences code for this CDR3. This chain links TRBV2 with TRBJ1-5, with TRBD1 identical over 8 bases. This CDR3 has 15 amino acids. Germline assignment: CDR1 SNHLY and CDR2 FYNNEI. V lost 4 bases to trimming and J lost 2 bases; unmatched junction nucleotides: 4. This CDR3 reads CASSGGQGGNQPQHF. The CDR3, as DNA: TGTGCCAGCAGTGGAGGACAGGGCGGCAATCAGCCCCAGCATTTT.

The chain joins TRBV6-5 to TRBJ1-5; 7 bases match TRBD1. J was trimmed by 6 bases and V by 5 bases; bases with no gene match: 7. Looked up from germline, CDR1 is MNHEY and CDR2 is SVGAGI. CDR3 length: 14 residues. The CDR3 here is CASSRDSLAQPQHF. The CDR3 coding sequence is TGTGCCAGCAGTCGGGACAGCCTCGCTCAGCCCCAGCATTTT.

J is TRBJ1-4 and V is TRBV5-1; D unclear. Between the trimmed V and J ends, which lost 0 bases and 7 bases, there was a span of 7 bases. CDR3 length: 13 residues. CDR1 is SGHRS and CDR2 is YFSETQ in the germline V gene. The CDR3 loop reads CASSLGVSEKLFF. The CDR3 DNA follows: TGCGCCAGCAGCTTGGGGGTTTCTGAAAAACTGTTTTTT.

Concerning this clone: One end of the junction does not line up with germline, which may come from a read error. The chain joins TRBV7-7 to TRBJ2-5, with D hard to call. The CDR3 covers 14 residues. The germline CDR1 and CDR2 sequences are SSHAT and FNYEAQ (reference sequence). The DNA for the CDR3 is TGTGCTAGCAGCTTTGGTGAAGCTTCGGAGACCCAGTACTTC. Translating gives CASSFGEASETQYF.

This clone has only one observation. The final CDR3 position lacks the conserved phenylalanine or tryptophan, pointing to a likely read error. The V gene is TRBV18, the J gene TRBJ1-5; a possible D gene is TRBD1 (5 bases). The V gene's germline CDR1 is KGHSH and CDR2 LQKENI. CDR3 length: 17 residues. The V end was cut by 2 bases, the J end by 6 bases, with 20 bases between. CDR3 DNA: TGTGCCAGCTCACCATCGTGTGACAGCATCTCCACTCAGCCCCAGCATTTG. Its protein product is CASSPSCDSISTQPQHL.

The chain couples TRBV5-1 to TRBJ2-7; D remains unclear. The CDR3 loop spans 12 amino acids. The germline CDR1 and CDR2 sequences are SGHRS and YFSETQ. Trimming removed 3 bases from V and 8 bases from J, with 12 bases in between. The CDR3 region is CASSSSMGKQYF. CDR3 bases: TGCGCCAGCAGCTCCTCCATGGGCAAGCAGTACTTC.

The chain couples TRBV19 to TRBJ1-2; tentative D call: TRBD1 (6 bases). The CDR3 is 17 residues long. Germline CDR1 LNHDA, CDR2 SQIVND (reference sequence). The V gene lost 5 bases and the J gene lost 4 bases, with 23 bases spanning the gap. CDR3 loop: CASSLARGREPLYGYTF. As DNA, the CDR3 is TGTGCCAGTAGTCTAGCCAGGGGCAGGGAACCGCTCTATGGCTACACCTTC.

About this clone itself: Within the sample, other DNA sequences also encode this same CDR3. The gene calls are TRBV18 and TRBJ2-1; D may correspond to TRBD1 or TRBD2 (5 bases each). Deletions cut 3 bases from V and 1 base from J, with 10 bases between. The CDR3 is 15 residues long. Germline values: CDR1 KGHSH, CDR2 LQKENI. Here the CDR3 DNA reads TGTGCCAGCTCACCTGGGACCCAGTCCTACAATGAGCAGTTCTTC. Protein product: CASSPGTQSYNEQFF.

The V gene is TRBV28, the J gene TRBJ1-1; D not resolved. The CDR3 length is 10 residues. V lost 8 bases and J 7 bases, leaving 8 bases between the germline ends. The germline gives CDR1 MDHEN, CDR2 SYDVKM. The chain's CDR3 is CASLGNEAFF. For the CDR3, the DNA is TGTGCCAGCTTAGGGAATGAAGCTTTCTTT.

V gene TRBV7-6 combines with J gene TRBJ2-3; D gene uncertain. CDR1 SGHVS and CDR2 FNYEAQ come from the germline V gene. The length of the CDR3 is 18 residues. V was shortened by 5 bases and J by 2 bases, with 23 bases between the two germline ends. The CDR3 DNA follows: TGTGCCAGCAGCCCTATTCGACCGACGGATTTCCTCACAGATACGCAGTATTTT. Its translation is CASSPIRPTDFLTDTQYF.

CDR3 protein: CAWSAWTGGNSPLHF. The CDR3 region has the DNA TGTGCCTGGAGTGCTTGGACAGGGGGTAATTCACCCCTCCACTTT. This chain connects TRBV30 to TRBJ1-6; 10 nucleotides line up with TRBD1. The V segment lost 1 base and the J segment 6 bases; nucleotides outside the gene matches: 3. The CDR3 runs 15 residues. Germline CDR1 GTSNPN, CDR2 SVGIG (reference sequence). The entire variable domain, with the rest obtained from reference TRBV30 and TRBJ1-6, is as follows: SQTIHQWPATLVQPVGSPLSLECTVEGTSNPNLYWYRQAAGRGLQLLFYSVGIGQISSEVPQNLSASRPQDRQFILSSKKLLLSDSGFYLCAWSAWTGGNSPLHFGNGTRLTVT.

Concerning this clone: A much larger clone sits a single nucleotide away, making a read error possible. This sequence joins TRBV7-2 and TRBJ1-1, with D uncertain. Germline CDR1 is SGHTA and CDR2 is FQGNSA. With 6 bases removed from V and 1 base from J, the gap between germline ends came to 3 bases. This CDR3 region has 11 residues. The CDR3 here is CASRANTEAFF. CDR3 bases: TGTGCCAGCAGGGCGAACACTGAAGCTTTCTTT. Full variable domain (remainder filled in from reference TRBV7-2 and TRBJ1-1): GAGVSQSPSNKVTEKGKDVELRCDPISGHTALYWYRQSLGQGLEFLIYFQGNSAPDKSGLPSDRFSAERTGGSVSTLTIQRTQQEDSAVYLCASRANTEAFFGQGTRLTVV.

This chain links TRBV29-1 with TRBJ2-5; 10 positions agree with TRBD1. Germline-derived CDR1 and CDR2 are SQVTM and ANQGSEA. The ends lost 4 bases at V and 5 bases at J; junction bases unmatched: 7. The CDR3 is made up of 14 amino acids. This chain's CDR3 is CSVVRQGAKETQYF. The CDR3, as DNA: TGCAGCGTTGTTCGACAGGGGGCGAAGGAGACCCAGTACTTC.

V gene TRBV10-3 combines with J gene TRBJ2-3; 10 nucleotides align to TRBD1. CDR1 ENHRY and CDR2 SYGVKD come from the germline V gene. The ends lost 7 bases at V and 2 bases at J; junction bases unmatched: 3. The CDR3 is made up of 14 amino acids. CDR3 sequence reads: CAITRQGATDTQYF. CDR3 in DNA: TGTGCCATCACCCGACAGGGGGCCACAGATACGCAGTATTTT.

This chain uses TRBV2 with TRBJ2-7; D gene uncertain. Looked up from germline, CDR1 is SNHLY and CDR2 is FYNNEI. Trimming stripped 3 bases from V and 3 bases from J, with 9 bases between. The CDR3 runs to 13 residues. The CDR3 loop is CASSEFGFYEQYF. The CDR3 DNA is TGTGCCAGCAGTGAGTTTGGGTTCTACGAGCAGTACTTC.

The CDR3 sequence: CASSSLGPRETQYF. The CDR3 nucleotides read TGTGCCAGCAGTTCCCTAGGCCCCAGGGAGACCCAGTACTTC. The gene calls are TRBV6-5 and TRBJ2-5; D unclear. Trimming took 4 bases from V and 5 from J, leaving 14 bases between them. CDR1 is MNHEY and CDR2 is SVGAGI in the germline V gene. The CDR3 extends over 14 amino acids.